This T cell receptor beta chain was sequenced for a study of T-cell reconstitution after alpha-beta-depleted transplantation in children. Study findings and constraints: For some patients, TCRbeta diversity was high at day 60 because of recipient T cells and thymic progenitors that survived. Newly generated T cells supplied most T-cell counts and diversity one year post-transplant.

Trimming at V came to 2 bases and at J to 8 bases, leaving 5 bases not matched to a gene. The V gene's germline CDR1 is SGHTA and CDR2 FQGNSA. The CDR3 has 14 residues. This clonotype came up a few times. What it binds is not known. The authors prepared the TCRbeta library with unique molecular identifiers. One entry per CDR3 protein, called by TCRdb with MiXCR from the PCR reads. The repertoire holds hundreds of thousands of distinct CDR3 sequences, with 10% to 15% as singletons. The input for sequencing was PBMCs, mostly from graft donor cells, taken 360 days after TCRalphabeta/CD19-depleted stem cell transplant. This chain uses TRBV7-2 with TRBJ2-7; the match to TRBD2 covers 11 bases. The receptor was isolated from a male patient under 18 who had a stem cell transplant for acute myeloid leukemia, so the T cells may come from the graft donor. CDR3 sequence: CASSLILAGGKQYF. The DNA of the CDR3 is TGTGCCAGCAGCTTAATCCTAGCGGGAGGCAAGCAGTACTTC.